This T cell receptor (beta chain) was recovered during a study of beta chain features in type 1 diabetes listed by TCRdb under 2018. Turning to the overall study: Patients and healthy donors did not differ in mean age, gender distribution, total cell number or subset yield. Whereas all 30 or so donors provided naive and central memory subsets, regulatory and stem cell-like memory subsets were isolated from just 8 patients and about 8 healthy donors. In the study, recently diagnosed type 1 diabetes patients and matched healthy donors were compared on the TCRB repertoires of their sorted circulating CD4+ T cell subsets. A total of roughly 99,000,000 sorted cells were examined across all samples, and the number of cells per subset was strongly correlated with RNA yield. The study at large found these results: Naive, central memory and regulatory TCRB repertoires appeared to be more similar among patients than among healthy donors. In all four CD4+ subsets, TCRB CDR3 length was moderately but significantly shorter in type 1 diabetes patients. Patients with type 1 diabetes made fewer insertions and deleted more nucleotides at VDJ recombination sites, implying thymic rearrangement abnormalities. Only small numbers of individuals were included in the HLA sub-analyses, which left unresolved whether HLA type had any influence on TCRB rearrangement. Sequencing cDNA rather than genomic DNA could over-represent highly expressing activated cells, although activation and CD3 levels did not differ between groups. Shorter templates might be favored by PCR, yet because patient and control samples were amplified and corrected together, any such skew would affect both groups equally.

A single peripheral blood draw of roughly 0.11 L on average was collected from each donor into heparinised tubes. Naive, central memory, regulatory and stem cell-like memory CD4+ T cells were sorted on a BD FACSAria II using a panel including CD45RO, CCR7, CD25, CD127, CD95 and CD27. Every sorted population had a purity above 98%. PBMCs were isolated right away by Lymphoprep density gradient centrifugation and were stained directly, without culture. Samples were stained and sorted in pairs, with one healthy donor and one patient per experiment, so that batch effects were minimized. This clone was detected a few times. The antigen this receptor binds is unknown. No qualities accompany the bases; no much larger clone lies one base away. The entire isolated RNA was reverse transcribed using the High Capacity cDNA Reverse Transcription Kit, and thus expressed TCRB transcripts were sequenced. Naive, central memory and regulatory T cell samples underwent deep immunoSEQ sequencing, averaging about 3.5 million total reads per sample. Sorted cells were lysed in RLT buffer and RNA was extracted with DNase-treated RNeasy Micro or Mini kits, depending on cell number. To prevent cross-contamination, every cell subset was processed on its own, while patient and healthy donor samples were processed together. The immunoSEQ multiplex PCR was used to amplify TCRB sequences from cDNA, generating 87-bp fragments that spanned the CDR3 region. Sequencing of the amplicons was done on the Illumina HiSeq platform. The source study handled its data this way. Synthetic template baselines were used to correct PCR bias computationally, reads within Hamming distance 2 were collapsed, and singletons that could not be merged were discarded. Reads were aligned against IMGT so that V, D and J genes, CDR3 length and insertions or deletions at six rearrangement sites could be assigned. Within each subset, clonotype counts were normalized to sorted cell number, after which true diversity and Gini coefficients were computed with the tcR R package. Repertoire sharing was quantified using the overlap coefficient calculated on TCRB nucleotide sequences. Out-of-frame TCRB sequences from naive cells were analyzed as a proxy for the pre-selection repertoire. Sourced from immuneACCESS, this table was stored by TCRdb with only in-frame sequences that have V and J called. A share of the clones is absent; for the studies checked, an unresolved V gene accounts for under half, and the remainder has no known explanation. Clone size and the V and J calls come from that table; the DNA yielded D and trimming. Here the sample has about half a million clones; 9.5% to 12% occur a single time. About 0.045% of the sample rests with the top ten.

The germline V gene (reference sequence) specifies MNHEY as CDR1 and SMNVEV as CDR2. The cysteine opens and the phenylalanine closes a CDR3 of 13 amino acids. Only the CDR3 portion is preserved as DNA: 39 bases, with reading frame beginning at the first base. The junction shows trimming of 6 bases on V and 1 base on J, plus 9 bases between the germline ends. The source material was naive CD4+ T cells from blood. Explained via the paper, the cell subset or site label denotes: true naive CD4+ T cells. This TCR came from a woman under 30 in good health. Recombination connected TRBV27 to TRBJ1-2; the D gene is not confidently resolved. Here the CDR3 is given as CASRADGNYGYTF. The sequenced DNA: TGTGCCAGCAGAGCGGACGGTAACTATGGCTACACCTTC.